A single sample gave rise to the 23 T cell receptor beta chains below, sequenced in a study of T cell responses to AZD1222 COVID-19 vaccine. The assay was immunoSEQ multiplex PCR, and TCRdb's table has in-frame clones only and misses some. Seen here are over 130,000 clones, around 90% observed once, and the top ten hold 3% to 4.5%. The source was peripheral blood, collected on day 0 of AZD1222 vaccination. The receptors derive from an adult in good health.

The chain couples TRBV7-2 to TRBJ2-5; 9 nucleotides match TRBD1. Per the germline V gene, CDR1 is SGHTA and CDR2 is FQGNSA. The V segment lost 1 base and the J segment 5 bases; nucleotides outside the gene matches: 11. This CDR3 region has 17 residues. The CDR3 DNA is TGTGCCAGCAGCTTAGGACCAGACAGGGGGTCCGAGGAGACCCAGTACTTC. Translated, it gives CASSLGPDRGSEETQYF.

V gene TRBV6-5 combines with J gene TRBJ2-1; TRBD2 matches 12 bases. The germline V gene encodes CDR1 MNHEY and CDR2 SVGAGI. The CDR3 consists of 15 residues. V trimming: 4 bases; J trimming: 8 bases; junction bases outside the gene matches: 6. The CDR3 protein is CASSLGLAGIDEQFF. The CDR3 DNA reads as TGTGCCAGCAGTTTAGGACTAGCGGGGATCGATGAGCAGTTCTTC.

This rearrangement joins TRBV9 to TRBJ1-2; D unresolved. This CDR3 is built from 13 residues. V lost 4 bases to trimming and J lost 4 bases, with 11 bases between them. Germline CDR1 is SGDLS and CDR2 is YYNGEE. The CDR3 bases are TGTGCCAGCAGCCCCAGCCGGACCTATGGCTACACCTTC. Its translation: CASSPSRTYGYTF.

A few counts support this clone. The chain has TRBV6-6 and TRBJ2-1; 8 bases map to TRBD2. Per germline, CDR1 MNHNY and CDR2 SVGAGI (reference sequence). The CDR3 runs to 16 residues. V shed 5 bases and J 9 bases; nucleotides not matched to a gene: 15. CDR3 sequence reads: CASSPRERELGSEQFF. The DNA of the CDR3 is TGTGCCAGCAGTCCCCGTGAGCGGGAGCTGGGGAGTGAGCAGTTCTTC.

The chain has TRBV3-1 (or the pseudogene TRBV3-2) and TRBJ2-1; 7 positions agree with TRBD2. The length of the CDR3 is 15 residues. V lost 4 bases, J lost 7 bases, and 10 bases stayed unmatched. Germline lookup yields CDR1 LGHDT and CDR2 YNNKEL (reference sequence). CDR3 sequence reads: CASSLRVGGENEQFF. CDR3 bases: TGTGCCAGCAGCCTTAGAGTGGGAGGGGAAAATGAGCAGTTCTTC.

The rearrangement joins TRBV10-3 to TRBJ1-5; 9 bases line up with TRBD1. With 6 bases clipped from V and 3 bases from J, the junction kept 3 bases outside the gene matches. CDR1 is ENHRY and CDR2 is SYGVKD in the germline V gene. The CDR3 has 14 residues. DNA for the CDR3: TGTGCCATCAGCGGGACAGGGTCCAATCAGCCCCAGCATTTT. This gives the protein CAISGTGSNQPQHF.

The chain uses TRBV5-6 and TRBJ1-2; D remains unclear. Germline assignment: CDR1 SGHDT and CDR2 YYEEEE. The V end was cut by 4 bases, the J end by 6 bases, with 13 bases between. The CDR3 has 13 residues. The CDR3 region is CASSRPTKHGYTF. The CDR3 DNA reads TGTGCCAGCAGCCGCCCAACTAAACATGGCTACACCTTC. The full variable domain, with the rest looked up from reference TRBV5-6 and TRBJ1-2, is DAGVTQSPTHLIKTRGQQVTLRCSPKSGHDTVSWYQQALGQGPQFIFQYYEEEERQRGNFPDRFSGHQFPNYSSELNVNALLLGDSALYLCASSRPTKHGYTFGSGTRLTVV.

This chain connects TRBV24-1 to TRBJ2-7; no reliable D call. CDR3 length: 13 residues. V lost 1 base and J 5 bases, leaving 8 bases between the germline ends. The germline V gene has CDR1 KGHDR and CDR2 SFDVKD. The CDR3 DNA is TGTGCCACCAGTGATTTATCTAGAAACGAGCAGTACTTC. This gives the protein CATSDLSRNEQYF.

This chain's CDR3 is CASNFGRRRTGGFDTQYF. CDR3 sequence (DNA): TGTGCCAGCAATTTTGGTAGACGCCGGACAGGGGGCTTCGATACGCAGTATTTT. V is TRBV2 and J is TRBJ2-3, with 11 positions matching TRBD1. CDR3 size: 18 residues. V lost 7 bases and J lost 6; bases outside the gene matches: 18. Germline CDR1 reads SNHLY; CDR2 reads FYNNEI.

CDR3 residues: CASSVDEEDILSEAFF. CDR3 in DNA: TGTGCCAGCAGCGTAGATGAAGAGGATATACTATCTGAAGCTTTCTTT. The J gene is TRBJ1-1, the V gene TRBV9, with D hard to call. V was pared by 0 bases and J by 6 bases, with 18 bases between. The CDR3 contains 16 residues. Germline CDR1 and CDR2: SGDLS and YYNGEE.

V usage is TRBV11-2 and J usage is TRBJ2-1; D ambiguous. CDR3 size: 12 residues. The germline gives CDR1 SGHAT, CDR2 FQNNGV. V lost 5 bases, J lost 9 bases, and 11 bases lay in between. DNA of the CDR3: TGTGCCAGCAGCCGGTCCTACGCTGAGCAGTTCTTC. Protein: CASSRSYAEQFF.

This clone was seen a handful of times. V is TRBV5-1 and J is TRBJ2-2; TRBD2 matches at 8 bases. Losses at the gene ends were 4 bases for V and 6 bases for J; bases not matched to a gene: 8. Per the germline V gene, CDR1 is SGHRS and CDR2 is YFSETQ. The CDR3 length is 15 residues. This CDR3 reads CASSLTSGSAGELFF. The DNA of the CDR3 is TGCGCCAGCAGCCTTACAAGCGGGAGCGCCGGGGAGCTGTTTTTT.

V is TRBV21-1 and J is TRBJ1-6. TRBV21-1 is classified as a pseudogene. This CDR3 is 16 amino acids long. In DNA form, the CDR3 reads TGTGCCAGCAGCAGCGGACGGCCTCAGTATAATTCACCCCTCCACTTT. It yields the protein CASSSGRPQYNSPLHF.

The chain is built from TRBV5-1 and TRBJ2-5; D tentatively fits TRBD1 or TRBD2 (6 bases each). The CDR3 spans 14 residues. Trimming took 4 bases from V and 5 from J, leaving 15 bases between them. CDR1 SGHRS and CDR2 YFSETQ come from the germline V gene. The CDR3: CASSPAGGSETQYF. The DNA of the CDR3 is TGCGCCAGCAGCCCTGCCGGGGGCTCGGAGACCCAGTACTTC.

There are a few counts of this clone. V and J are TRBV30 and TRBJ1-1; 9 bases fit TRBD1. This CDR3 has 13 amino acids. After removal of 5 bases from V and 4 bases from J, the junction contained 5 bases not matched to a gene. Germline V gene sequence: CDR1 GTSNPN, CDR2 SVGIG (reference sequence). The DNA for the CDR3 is TGTGCCTGGTGGACAGGGGCGGGCACTGAAGCTTTCTTT. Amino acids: CAWWTGAGTEAFF.

The CDR3 is CASSYLAGVRGEQFF. The CDR3 nucleotides are TGTGCCAGCAGCTACCTAGCGGGAGTTAGGGGTGAGCAGTTCTTC. This chain links TRBV14 with TRBJ2-1; 10 bases are a match to TRBD2. The CDR3 is 15 amino acids. V dropped 5 bases and J dropped 9; count of bases not matched to a gene: 10. CDR1 is SGHDN and CDR2 is FVKESK in the germline V gene.

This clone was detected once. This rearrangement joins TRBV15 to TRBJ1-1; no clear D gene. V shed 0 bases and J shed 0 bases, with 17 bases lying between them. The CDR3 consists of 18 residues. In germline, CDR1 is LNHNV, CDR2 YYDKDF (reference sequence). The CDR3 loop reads CATSRDMSRQNLNTEAFF. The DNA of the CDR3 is TGTGCCACCAGCAGAGATATGAGTCGCCAGAACTTGAACACTGAAGCTTTCTTT.

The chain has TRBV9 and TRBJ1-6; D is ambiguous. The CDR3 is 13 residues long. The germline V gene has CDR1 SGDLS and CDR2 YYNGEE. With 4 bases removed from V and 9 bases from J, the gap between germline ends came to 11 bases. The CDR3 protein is CASSSTIFSPLHF. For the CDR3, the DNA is TGTGCCAGCAGCTCAACCATCTTTTCACCCCTCCACTTT.

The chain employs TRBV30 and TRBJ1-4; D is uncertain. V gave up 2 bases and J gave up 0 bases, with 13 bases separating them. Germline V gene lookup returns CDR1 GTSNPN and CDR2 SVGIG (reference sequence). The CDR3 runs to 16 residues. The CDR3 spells CAWSKGKSTTNEKLFF. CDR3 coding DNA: TGTGCCTGGAGTAAAGGGAAGAGTACAACTAATGAAAAACTGTTTTTT. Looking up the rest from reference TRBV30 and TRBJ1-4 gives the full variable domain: SQTIHQWPATLVQPVGSPLSLECTVEGTSNPNLYWYRQAAGRGLQLLFYSVGIGQISSEVPQNLSASRPQDRQFILSSKKLLLSDSGFYLCAWSKGKSTTNEKLFFGSGTQLSVL.

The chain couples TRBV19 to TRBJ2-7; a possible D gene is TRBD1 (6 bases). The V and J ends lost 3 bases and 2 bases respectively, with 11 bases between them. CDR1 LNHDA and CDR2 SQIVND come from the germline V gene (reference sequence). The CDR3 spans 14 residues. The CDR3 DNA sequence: TGTGCCAGTAGTATCTCAGGGGTCGCCTACGAGCAGTACTTC. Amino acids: CASSISGVAYEQYF.

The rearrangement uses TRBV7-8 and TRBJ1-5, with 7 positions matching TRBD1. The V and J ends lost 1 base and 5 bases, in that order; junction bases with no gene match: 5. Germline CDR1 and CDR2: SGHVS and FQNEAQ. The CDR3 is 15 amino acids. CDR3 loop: CASSLDRGWDQPQHF. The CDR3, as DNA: TGTGCCAGCAGCTTAGACAGGGGATGGGATCAGCCCCAGCATTTT.

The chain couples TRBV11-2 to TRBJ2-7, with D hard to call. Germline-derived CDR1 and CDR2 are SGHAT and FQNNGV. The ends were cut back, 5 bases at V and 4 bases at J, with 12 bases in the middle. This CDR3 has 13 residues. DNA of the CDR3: TGTGCCAGCAGCCCCCCCTTTGGGTACGAGCAGTACTTC. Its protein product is CASSPPFGYEQYF. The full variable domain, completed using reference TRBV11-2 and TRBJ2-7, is EAGVAQSPRYKIIEKRQSVAFWCNPISGHATLYWYQQILGQGPKLLIQFQNNGVVDDSQLPKDRFSAERLKGVDSTLKIQPAKLEDSAVYLCASSPPFGYEQYFGPGTRLTVT.

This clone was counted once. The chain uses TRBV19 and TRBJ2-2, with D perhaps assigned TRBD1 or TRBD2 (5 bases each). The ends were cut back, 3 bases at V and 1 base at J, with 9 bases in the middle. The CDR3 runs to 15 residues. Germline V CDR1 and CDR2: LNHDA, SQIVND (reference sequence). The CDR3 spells CASSMGVVNTGELFF. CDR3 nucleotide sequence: TGTGCCAGTAGTATGGGGGTGGTGAACACCGGGGAGCTGTTTTTT.